Below are 28 T cell receptor beta chains sequenced from a single sample in a study of immune evolution from preneoplasia to lung adenocarcinoma. Data came from immunoSEQ multiplex PCR; TCRdb stores just in-frame clones and leaves some out. The sample has 11,000 to 15,000 clones; roughly 80% are singletons. Sequencing used FFPE minimally invasive lung adenocarcinoma tissue. The receptors derive from a person aged 65 to 85 with lung adenocarcinoma.

V usage is TRBV20-1 and J usage is TRBJ2-1; D not certain. This CDR3 is 11 amino acids long. Germline CDR1 reads DFQATT; CDR2 reads SNEGSKA (reference sequence). Trimming cost V 7 bases and J 7 bases, with 11 bases left between them. CDR3 coding DNA: TGCAGTGGCCACGACTCGAATGAGCAGTTCTTC. Its protein product is CSGHDSNEQFF.

The chain combines TRBV5-5 with TRBJ1-5, with D possibly TRBD1 on 6 matching bases. The ends were cut back, 3 bases at V and 6 bases at J, with 16 bases in the middle. CDR3 length: 15 amino acids. Germline CDR1 reads SGHKS; CDR2 reads YYEKEE (reference sequence). The CDR3 DNA follows: TGTGCCAGCAGCTGGGGGGGCGGCGAGGGTCAGCCCCAGCATTTT. Amino acids: CASSWGGGEGQPQHF. Full variable domain (outside the CDR3, taken from reference TRBV5-5 and TRBJ1-5): DAGVTQSPTHLIKTRGQQVTLRCSPISGHKSVSWYQQVLGQGPQFIFQYYEKEERGRGNFPDRFSARQFPNYSSELNVNALLLGDSALYLCASSWGGGEGQPQHFGDGTRLSIL.

Only one count was recorded for this clone. The genes are TRBV19 and TRBJ1-2; D remains unclear. V gave up 2 bases and J gave up 3 bases, with 4 bases separating them. The CDR3 has 12 amino acids. Germline V lookup: CDR1 LNHDA, CDR2 SQIVND (reference sequence). The CDR3 DNA is TGTGCCAGTAGTATACAGGACTATGGCTACACCTTC. Amino acid sequence: CASSIQDYGYTF. The complete variable domain, with remaining parts taken from reference TRBV19 and TRBJ1-2, reads DGGITQSPKYLFRKEGQNVTLSCEQNLNHDAMYWYRQDPGQGLRLIYYSQIVNDFQKGDIAEGYSVSREKKESFPLTVTSAQKNPTAFYLCASSIQDYGYTFGSGTRLTVV.

V gene TRBV2 combines with J gene TRBJ1-2; 8 bases align to TRBD1. The V and J ends lost 6 bases and 3 bases, in that order; junction bases with no gene match: 6. CDR1 is SNHLY and CDR2 is FYNNEI in the germline V gene. The CDR3 length is 14 residues. CDR3 residues: CASRDRAGDYGYTF. As DNA, the CDR3 is TGTGCCAGCAGGGACAGGGCCGGAGACTATGGCTACACCTTC. The full variable domain, in which reference TRBV2 and TRBJ1-2 provide the parts outside the CDR3, is EPEVTQTPSHQVTQMGQEVILRCVPISNHLYFYWYRQILGQKVEFLVSFYNNEISEKSEIFDDQFSVERPDGSNFTLKIRSTKLEDSAMYFCASRDRAGDYGYTFGSGTRLTVV.

This clone was seen only once. The rearrangement joins TRBV18 to TRBJ2-1; 7 bases map to TRBD2. The CDR3 is 13 amino acids. Germline CDR1 reads KGHSH; CDR2 reads LQKENI. After removal of 6 bases from V and 5 bases from J, the junction contained 4 bases not matched to a gene. In DNA, the CDR3 is TGTGCCAGCTCGCTTCTAGCGGACAATGAGCAGTTCTTC. It specifies CASSLLADNEQFF. Filled out from reference TRBV18 and TRBJ2-1, the complete variable domain reads NAGVMQNPRHLVRRRGQEARLRCSPMKGHSHVYWYRQLPEEGLKFMVYLQKENIIDESGMPKERFSAEFPKEGPSILRIQQVVRGDSAAYFCASSLLADNEQFFGPGTRLTVL.

A few counts support this clone. The V gene is TRBV28, the J gene TRBJ1-2; D possibly corresponds to TRBD1 (5 bases). Looked up from germline, CDR1 is MDHEN and CDR2 is SYDVKM. The length of the CDR3 is 13 residues. V was trimmed by 6 bases and J by 2 bases, leaving 10 bases between them. Written as DNA, the CDR3 is TGTGCCAGCAGGGAGGGGACCAACTATGGCTACACCTTC. Its translation is CASREGTNYGYTF.

The rearrangement links TRBV28 to TRBJ1-2; no clear D gene. The V gene's germline CDR1 is MDHEN and CDR2 SYDVKM. The CDR3 covers 14 residues. The ends were cut back, 10 bases at V and 5 bases at J, with 20 bases in the middle. The CDR3 DNA is TGTGCCACCCGTTTAAGTGCTATTGGATATGGCTACACCTTC. This gives the protein CATRLSAIGYGYTF.

The chain joins TRBV10-3 to TRBJ2-2; TRBD2 matches at 11 bases. The J segment lost 5 bases and the V segment lost 11 bases, leaving 4 bases of the junction unmatched. This CDR3 has 13 amino acids. The germline V gene has CDR1 ENHRY and CDR2 SYGVKD. The DNA of the CDR3 is TGTGCCGCCACTAGCGGGAGAACCGGGGAGCTGTTTTTT. This gives the protein CAATSGRTGELFF.

The chain carries TRBV5-6 and TRBJ2-2; D assignment may be TRBD1 or TRBD2 (5 bases each). This CDR3 region has 14 residues. V lost 6 bases to trimming and J lost 7 bases, with 16 bases between them. Germline V lookup: CDR1 SGHDT, CDR2 YYEEEE. For the CDR3, the DNA is TGTGCCAGCACCCGGGGCGAAATGATCGGGGAGCTGTTTTTT. Its translation is CASTRGEMIGELFF.

V usage is TRBV6-6 and J usage is TRBJ1-4, with TRBD1 matching over 9 bases. The CDR3 loop spans 14 amino acids. Looked up from germline, CDR1 is MNHNY and CDR2 is SVGAGI (reference sequence). Trimming at V came to 2 bases and at J to 8 bases, leaving 3 bases not matched to a gene. The CDR3 region has the DNA TGTGCCAGCAGTTACGCGGGACAGGGCGAAAAACTGTTTTTT. It yields the protein CASSYAGQGEKLFF.

This chain joins TRBV30 and TRBJ2-7; 9 bases agree with TRBD1. The CDR3 runs to 14 residues. The germline gives CDR1 GTSNPN, CDR2 SVGIG (reference sequence). The J segment lost 4 bases and the V segment lost 3 bases, leaving 7 bases of the junction unmatched. This CDR3 reads CAWREQGARYEQYF. The CDR3 DNA sequence: TGTGCCTGGAGGGAACAGGGGGCAAGGTACGAGCAGTACTTC.

This rearrangement joins TRBV19 to TRBJ2-5; unclear D gene. Trimming shortened V by 3 bases and J by 5 bases, and 10 bases separated the two germline ends. CDR3 length equals 13 residues. Germline lookup yields CDR1 LNHDA and CDR2 SQIVND (reference sequence). The CDR3 region has the DNA TGTGCCAGTAGTATCGTAGTTTTGGAGACCCAGTACTTC. It is translated as CASSIVVLETQYF.

The sample holds a few counts of this clone. The V and J genes are TRBV5-1 and TRBJ2-7, with TRBD1 matching 7 bases. This CDR3 has 16 residues. CDR1 SGHRS and CDR2 YFSETQ come from the germline V gene. The V segment lost 0 bases and the J segment 5 bases; nucleotides outside the gene matches: 11. In DNA, the CDR3 is TGCGCCAGCAGCTTGGAACAAGTGACAGGGATTGACGAGCAGTACTTC. It translates to CASSLEQVTGIDEQYF.

The chain employs TRBV28 and TRBJ1-5; tentative D call: TRBD1 (5 bases). V lost 6 bases and J lost 3, with 15 bases in between. CDR3 length: 15 residues. Germline CDR1 is MDHEN and CDR2 is SYDVKM. The DNA of the CDR3 is TGTGCCAGCAGCCTTACTCAGGGTGTCAATCAGCCCCAGCATTTT. It is translated as CASSLTQGVNQPQHF. Complete variable domain (other parts from reference TRBV28 and TRBJ1-5): DVKVTQSSRYLVKRTGEKVFLECVQDMDHENMFWYRQDPGLGLRLIYFSYDVKMKEKGDIPEGYSVSREKKERFSLILESASTNQTSMYLCASSLTQGVNQPQHFGDGTRLSIL.

The chain recombines TRBV5-1 with TRBJ1-2; TRBD1 matches 11 bases. The ends lost 5 bases at V and 8 bases at J; junction bases unmatched: 5. The CDR3 length is 13 residues. Looked up from germline, CDR1 is SGHRS and CDR2 is YFSETQ. CDR3 sequence reads: CASSTGTGGGYTF. The CDR3 DNA reads TGCGCCAGCAGTACCGGGACAGGGGGAGGCTACACCTTC.

V is TRBV5-1 and J is TRBJ2-7, with unresolved D. V lost 0 bases and J 0 bases, leaving 4 bases between the germline ends. The CDR3 contains 13 residues. Germline V lookup: CDR1 SGHRS, CDR2 YFSETQ. CDR3 sequence reads: CASSLGNSYEQYF. For the CDR3, the DNA is TGCGCCAGCAGCTTGGGGAACTCCTACGAGCAGTACTTC.

The V gene is TRBV16, the J gene TRBJ1-2; 8 nucleotides align to TRBD1. CDR1 and CDR2 from the germline V gene are KGHSY and FQNENV. The CDR3 spans 12 residues. V shed 4 bases and J 8 bases; nucleotides not matched to a gene: 3. CDR3 sequence: CASSRTGNGYTF. The CDR3 DNA follows: TGTGCCAGCAGCCGGACAGGGAACGGCTACACCTTC.

This clone was seen a few times. The chain's CDR3 is CASSVERGPDTEAFF. The CDR3 DNA follows: TGTGCCAGCAGCGTAGAACGAGGGCCAGACACTGAAGCTTTCTTT. The chain recombines TRBV9 with TRBJ1-1; D ambiguous. CDR1 and CDR2 from the germline V gene are SGDLS and YYNGEE. Trimming left V 0 bases short and J 3 bases short, with 12 bases between. The CDR3 has 15 amino acids.

The chain couples TRBV30 to TRBJ1-6, with D uncertain. V shed 7 bases and J shed 7 bases, with 8 bases lying between them. The CDR3 runs to 11 residues. Per germline, CDR1 GTSNPN and CDR2 SVGIG (reference sequence). CDR3 sequence (DNA): TGTGCCTTTAACCTAAATTCACCCCTCCACTTT. Its protein product is CAFNLNSPLHF. Based on the CDR3 plus reference TRBV30 and TRBJ1-6, the full variable domain is SQTIHQWPATLVQPVGSPLSLECTVEGTSNPNLYWYRQAAGRGLQLLFYSVGIGQISSEVPQNLSASRPQDRQFILSSKKLLLSDSGFYLCAFNLNSPLHFGNGTRLTVT.

This chain links TRBV7-9 with TRBJ1-1, with D unresolved. Germline V gives CDR1 SEHNR, CDR2 FQNEAQ (reference sequence). This CDR3 has 17 residues. Trimming removed 5 bases at V and 7 bases at J, with 26 bases between. In DNA form, the CDR3 reads TGTGCCAGCAGCCGGATAATAGGCCCCACCACCCAGAATGAAGCTTTCTTT. It specifies CASSRIIGPTTQNEAFF.

J is TRBJ1-6 and V is TRBV18, with D uncertain. CDR3 length: 12 residues. V lost 6 bases and J lost 7, with 7 bases in between. Germline loops: CDR1 KGHSH, CDR2 LQKENI. CDR3 nucleotide sequence: TGTGCCAGCTCGGTAGAAAATTCACCCCTCCACTTT. Its protein is CASSVENSPLHF.

The chain is built from TRBV21-1 and TRBJ2-7; the D segment call TRBD1 is taken from the table without a DNA check. TRBV21-1 is a pseudogene segment. This CDR3 contains 13 residues. The CDR3 protein is CASSKSGTYEQYF. In DNA form, the CDR3 reads TGTGCCAGCAGCAAATCAGGCACCTACGAGCAGTACTTC.

This clone was observed a handful of times. The chain has TRBV6-1 and TRBJ2-7, with D possibly matching TRBD2 (6 bases). Germline V gives CDR1 MNHNS, CDR2 SASEGT. The CDR3 extends over 11 amino acids. Trimming removed 8 bases at V and 5 bases at J, with 10 bases between. The CDR3 bases are TGTGCCAGCGGGCGGGGCGACGAGCAGTACTTC. Protein: CASGRGDEQYF.

This chain connects TRBV6-1 to TRBJ2-5, with no clear D. The CDR3 runs to 13 residues. The germline V gene has CDR1 MNHNS and CDR2 SASEGT. The V end was cut by 7 bases, the J end by 4 bases, with 13 bases between. The CDR3 sequence is CASNLYDRETQYF. CDR3 DNA sequence: TGTGCCAGCAACCTGTACGATAGAGAGACCCAGTACTTC.

The chain couples TRBV28 to TRBJ1-5; D is undetermined. Germline assignment: CDR1 MDHEN and CDR2 SYDVKM. Trimming removed 2 bases from V and 0 bases from J, with 14 bases in between. The CDR3 contains 17 residues. The CDR3: CASSLPQATYSNQPQHF. The CDR3 region has the DNA TGTGCCAGCAGTTTACCCCAGGCGACCTATAGCAATCAGCCCCAGCATTTT.

V is TRBV28 and J is TRBJ2-7; D is undetermined. This CDR3 is 15 amino acids long. Germline V gene sequence: CDR1 MDHEN, CDR2 SYDVKM. V gave up 7 bases and J gave up 0 bases, with 16 bases separating them. CDR3 nucleotides: TGTGCCAGCACTCAACCGGCTAGGCCCTCCTACGAGCAGTACTTC. Encoded protein: CASTQPARPSYEQYF.

The chain joins TRBV19 to TRBJ1-4; D is uncertain. The CDR3 contains 18 residues. Germline V gene data show CDR1 as LNHDA and CDR2 as SQIVND (reference sequence). V gave up 7 bases and J gave up 0 bases, with 21 bases separating them. CDR3 amino acids: CASKRAGPALATNEKLFF. As DNA, the CDR3 is TGTGCCAGTAAACGGGCCGGGCCCGCCCTTGCAACTAATGAAAAACTGTTTTTT. Combining the CDR3 with reference TRBV19 and TRBJ1-4 gives the whole variable domain DGGITQSPKYLFRKEGQNVTLSCEQNLNHDAMYWYRQDPGQGLRLIYYSQIVNDFQKGDIAEGYSVSREKKESFPLTVTSAQKNPTAFYLCASKRAGPALATNEKLFFGSGTQLSVL.

This chain connects TRBV7-6 to TRBJ2-5; D is possibly TRBD1 (6 bases). There are 13 residues in the CDR3. The V end was cut by 6 bases, the J end by 5 bases, with 13 bases between. Per germline, CDR1 SGHVS and CDR2 FNYEAQ. In DNA form, the CDR3 reads TGTGCCAGCAGTACAGGACAGCGGGAGACCCAGTACTTC. It codes for CASSTGQRETQYF.